The entry below describes one T cell receptor (beta chain). The data originate from a study of blood T cell repertoires in COVID-19. About the research overall: T cells, B-cell-depleted T cells, or PBMCs supplied cDNA or gDNA.

Per the study methods: Reference gene primer amplification gave estimated nucleated cell counts. TCRdb's copy holds only in-frame clones and misses some; the assay was immunoSEQ multiplex PCR. V and J calls and clone size are as listed in that table; D and trimming were resolved from the DNA. The sample yields about 300,000 clones, just under 90% seen once. This CDR3 is 14 amino acids long. CDR1 and CDR2 (germline): LNHDA, SQIVND (reference sequence). V lost 4 bases and J lost 7, with 11 bases in between. Followed longitudinally, the Seattle patients had been enrolled during active infection. This receptor was taken from a woman in her thirties with COVID-19, enrolled during active disease. The sequenced material came from peripheral blood. The V and J genes are TRBV19 and TRBJ1-6; D is undetermined. CDR3 amino acids: CASSKEDLNSPLHF. CDR3 coding DNA: TGTGCCAGTAGTAAGGAGGATCTGAATTCACCCCTCCACTTT.